This T cell receptor (beta chain) emerged from a study of spatial heterogeneity in lung cancer. Time point defined: sample taken at primary tumor resection. Tumor, nontumor lung or frozen PBMC supplied whole RNA that was sequenced unsorted. Trimming removed 6 bases from V and 0 bases from J; junction bases left unmatched: 3. Germline V lookup: CDR1 SGHTA, CDR2 FQGNSA. CDR3 length: 16 residues. TCRdb reanalysed the 5' RACE reads using MiXCR and keeps one entry per CDR3 protein. The sample has around 41,000 distinct CDR3 sequences, approximately 6.5% seen once. The V gene is TRBV7-2, the J gene TRBJ2-7; 15 bases align to TRBD2. The input for sequencing was PBMCs, taken at surgery. The sequence derives from a female donor with early-stage non-small cell lung cancer. The CDR3 sequence is CASRRTSGGASYEQYF. CDR3 nucleotide sequence: TGTGCCAGCAGACGGACTAGCGGGGGGGCCTCCTACGAGCAGTACTTC.